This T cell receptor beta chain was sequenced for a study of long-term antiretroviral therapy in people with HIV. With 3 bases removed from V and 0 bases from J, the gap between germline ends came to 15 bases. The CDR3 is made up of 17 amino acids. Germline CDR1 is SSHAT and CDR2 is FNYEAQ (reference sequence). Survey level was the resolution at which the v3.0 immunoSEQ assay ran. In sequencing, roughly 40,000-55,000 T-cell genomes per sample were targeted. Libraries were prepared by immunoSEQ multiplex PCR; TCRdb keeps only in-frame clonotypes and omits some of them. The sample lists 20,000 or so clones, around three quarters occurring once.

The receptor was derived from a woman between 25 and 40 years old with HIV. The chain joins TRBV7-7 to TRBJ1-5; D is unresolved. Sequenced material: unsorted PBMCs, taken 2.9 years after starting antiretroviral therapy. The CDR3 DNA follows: TGTGCCAGCAGCTTTTGCCAGGCCAGATATAGCAATCAGCCCCAGCATTTT. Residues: CASSFCQARYSNQPQHF. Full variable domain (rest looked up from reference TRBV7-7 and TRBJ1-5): GAGVSQSPRYKVTKRGQDVTLRCDPISSHATLYWYQQALGQGPEFLTYFNYEAQPDKSGLPSDRFSAERPEGSISTLTIQRTEQRDSAMYRCASSFCQARYSNQPQHFGDGTRLSIL.